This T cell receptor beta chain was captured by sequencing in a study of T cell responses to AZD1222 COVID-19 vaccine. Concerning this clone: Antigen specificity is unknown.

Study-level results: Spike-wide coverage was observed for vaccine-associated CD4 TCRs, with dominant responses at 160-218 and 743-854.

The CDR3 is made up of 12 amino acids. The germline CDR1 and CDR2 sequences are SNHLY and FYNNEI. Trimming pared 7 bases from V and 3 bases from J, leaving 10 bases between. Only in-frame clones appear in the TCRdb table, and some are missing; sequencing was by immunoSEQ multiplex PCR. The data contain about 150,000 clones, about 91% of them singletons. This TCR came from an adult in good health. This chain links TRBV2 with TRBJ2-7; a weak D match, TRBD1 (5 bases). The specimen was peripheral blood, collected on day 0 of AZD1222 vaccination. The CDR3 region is CASKQAGYEQYF. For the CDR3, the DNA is TGTGCCAGCAAACAGGCAGGCTACGAGCAGTACTTC.